This T cell receptor (beta chain) was recovered during a study of T cells in Graves' hyperthyroidism and ophthalmopathy. Findings of the study overall: Also found in blood were most expanded thyroid clonotypes above 0.001. The model anticipated ophthalmopathy a median approximately 6.5 months pre-onset.

Template material for amplifying TCR beta CDR3 regions consisted of RNA transcripts. A first-round RT-PCR of the TCR CDR3 used the HTBI primer set. In TCRdb, the multiplex PCR reads were re-called with MiXCR into one record per CDR3 protein. Among a few hundred thousand distinct CDR3 sequences listed, roughly 50% were seen once. Remarks on this clonotype: What it binds is unknown.

The V gene lost 7 bases and the J gene lost 3 bases, with 12 bases spanning the gap. Germline V gene data show CDR1 as SNHLY and CDR2 as FYNNEI. This CDR3 comprises 13 residues. Exclusion followed for patients with uncontrolled infection, other autoimmune disease, pregnancy or lactation. Orbital computed tomography, thyroid ultrasound, serum thyroxine and TRAb, and clinical symptoms together informed the diagnoses. The chain links TRBV2 to TRBJ1-2, with a weak D call TRBD1 (6 bases). The source of this sequence is an adult woman with Graves' disease, either hyperthyroidism or ophthalmopathy (not recorded which). The material sequenced was peripheral blood or thyroid tissue (not recorded which). The CDR3 loop is CASTLQGYYGYTF. The CDR3 coding sequence is TGTGCCAGCACCTTACAGGGTTACTATGGCTACACCTTC. The complete variable domain, with remaining parts taken from reference TRBV2 and TRBJ1-2, reads EPEVTQTPSHQVTQMGQEVILRCVPISNHLYFYWYRQILGQKVEFLVSFYNNEISEKSEIFDDQFSVERPDGSNFTLKIRSTKLEDSAMYFCASTLQGYYGYTFGSGTRLTVV.